The rows below give T cell receptor beta chains drawn from one sample of a study of blood T cell repertoires in COVID-19. The data were produced by immunoSEQ multiplex PCR, yet TCRdb's version contains in-frame clones alone and is incomplete. Here the sample spans approximately 210,000 clones, approximately 87% being singletons. Sequencing used peripheral blood. The source is a woman aged 70-85 years with acute or convalescent COVID-19. Both conserved end residues are part of each CDR3. D genes are given only for firm matches. Only part of the rows carry a size: once, few, many, or a class if the clone is expanded.

>TRBV5-1|TRBD2|TRBJ2-3|.
TGCGCCAGCAGCGTACTCTCTAGCGGGGGGGCCATAGATACGCAGTATTTT
CASSVLSSGGAIDTQYF
>TRBV6-5|.|TRBJ2-2|.
TGTGCCAGCGTTAGTCCGAACACCGGGGAGCTGTTTTTT
CASVSPNTGELFF
>TRBV28|.|TRBJ1-5|.
TGTGCCAGCAGTTTACCGGCCAGGGGCGGATATAGCAATCAGCCCCAGCATTTT
CASSLPARGGYSNQPQHF
>TRBV5-1|TRBD1|TRBJ1-1|.
TGCGCCAGCAGCCGGGGACAGAAGACTGAAGCTTTCTTT
CASSRGQKTEAFF
>TRBV10-1|TRBD1|TRBJ1-5|.
TGCGCCACCGGAGGGACAGGGAACCAGCCCCAGCATTTT
CATGGTGNQPQHF
>TRBV7-9|.|TRBJ2-1|.
TGTGCCAGCAGCGACCCGGCGAGGCAGGGCGACTACAATGAGCAGTTCTTC
CASSDPARQGDYNEQFF
>TRBV11-2|TRBD1|TRBJ1-2|.
TGTGCCAGCAGCTTGGGACAGGGGGGGTTTCTGCACTATGGCTACACCTTC
CASSLGQGGFLHYGYTF
>TRBV28|.|TRBJ2-1|.
TGTGCCAGCAGTTTTCTGAGCTCCTACAATGAGCAGTTCTTC
CASSFLSSYNEQFF
>TRBV5-6|TRBD1|TRBJ2-7|few
TGTGCCAGCAGATCGGGACAGCTTCGCCTATCTAGCAACGAGCAGTACTTC
CASRSGQLRLSSNEQYF
>TRBV6-5|.|TRBJ1-5|.
TGTGCCAGCGGAACAGGGATTGCTCAGCCCCAGCATTTT
CASGTGIAQPQHF
>TRBV9|.|TRBJ1-1|.
TGTGCCAGCAGCGTTGCAGGGCTGGACACTGAAGCTTTCTTT
CASSVAGLDTEAFF
>TRBV5-1|TRBD1|TRBJ2-7|.
TGCGCCAGCAGCAGGCCGGGACAGTCCTACGAGCAGTACTTC
CASSRPGQSYEQYF
>TRBV5-6|TRBD2|TRBJ2-7|.
TGTGCCAGCAGCTCTAGCGGGAGGGCGTGGTACGAGCAGTACTTC
CASSSSGRAWYEQYF
>TRBV6-5|TRBD2|TRBJ2-3|.
TGTGCCAGCAGTTACTCAAGCGGGAGCTCTAGAGATACGCAGTATTTT
CASSYSSGSSRDTQYF
>TRBV2|.|TRBJ2-7|few
TGTGCCAGCAGAGGGGTCGGGAGAGGCGAGCAGTACTTC
CASRGVGRGEQYF
>TRBV25-1|TRBD1|TRBJ1-2|.
TGTGCCAGCAGTCACAGGGGACGGGATGGCTACACCTTC
CASSHRGRDGYTF